In this sample, the clone carrying this T cell receptor (beta chain) turned up once. Assay: immunoSEQ multiplex PCR; the TCRdb copy retains only in-frame clones and omits some. This table has over 150,000 clones, around 95% appearing once. Germline assignment: CDR1 SNHLY and CDR2 FYNNEI. Trimming shortened V by 7 bases and J by 6 bases, and 19 bases separated the two germline ends. The CDR3 has 14 residues. This sample was included in a study of blood T cell repertoires in COVID-19. The genes are TRBV2 and TRBJ2-7; maybe TRBD2 (5 bases). The sequence was obtained from a man younger than 40 with COVID-19, enrolled during active disease. Sequencing used peripheral blood. The CDR3 reads CASNSGLQGSEQYF. CDR3 DNA sequence: TGTGCCAGCAACTCGGGCCTTCAAGGGAGCGAGCAGTACTTC.